These 4 T cell receptor beta chains share one sample of origin, sequenced in a study of response to subunit inactivated influenza vaccine. MiXCR, applied by TCRdb to the RT-PCR reads, yields one record per CDR3 protein. The repertoire includes under 850,000 distinct CDR3 sequences, about 18% of them detected once, and under 13% sits in the top ten. Here the sequenced sample was PBMCs from blood, taken about 5 days after vaccination. These receptors were taken from a man between 45 and 60 years old who received an inactivated influenza vaccine.

In its sample, this clonotype was seen many times. CDR3 in DNA: TGTGCCAGCAGGAAGAATGACGAGCAGTACTTC. Its protein product is CASRKNDEQYF. The chain combines TRBV27 with TRBJ2-7, with unresolved D. Trimming left V 6 bases short and J 5 bases short, with 8 bases between. This CDR3 has 11 residues. CDR1 MNHEY and CDR2 SMNVEV come from the germline V gene (reference sequence).

This clonotype has more than one count but fewer than ten. V is TRBV10-3 and J is TRBJ1-2; 9 bases are shared with TRBD1. There are 13 residues in the CDR3. Trimming cost V 4 bases and J 7 bases; bases outside gene matches: 4. CDR1 ENHRY and CDR2 SYGVKD come from the germline V gene. The CDR3 protein is CAISAGQGTGYTF. In DNA form, the CDR3 reads TGTGCCATCAGTGCGGGACAGGGTACTGGCTACACCTTC.

This clonotype was seen many times. The V and J genes are TRBV12-3 or TRBV12-4 and TRBJ2-5; D possibly corresponds to TRBD1 (6 bases). V gave up 5 bases and J gave up 3 bases, with 13 bases separating them. There are 14 residues in the CDR3. CDR3 nucleotides: TGTGCCAGCAGTCCTACAGGGCCTAAAGAGACCCAGTACTTC. Translating it yields CASSPTGPKETQYF.

The chain combines TRBV6-1 with TRBJ2-6, with D unclear. The CDR3 extends over 17 amino acids. Trimming removed 2 bases at V and 0 bases at J, with 11 bases between. Germline V gene data show CDR1 as MNHNS and CDR2 as SASEGT. The CDR3 DNA reads as TGTGCCAGCAGTGAACAGGCCTCAGGCTCTGGGGCCAACGTCCTGACTTTC. Protein sequence: CASSEQASGSGANVLTF.